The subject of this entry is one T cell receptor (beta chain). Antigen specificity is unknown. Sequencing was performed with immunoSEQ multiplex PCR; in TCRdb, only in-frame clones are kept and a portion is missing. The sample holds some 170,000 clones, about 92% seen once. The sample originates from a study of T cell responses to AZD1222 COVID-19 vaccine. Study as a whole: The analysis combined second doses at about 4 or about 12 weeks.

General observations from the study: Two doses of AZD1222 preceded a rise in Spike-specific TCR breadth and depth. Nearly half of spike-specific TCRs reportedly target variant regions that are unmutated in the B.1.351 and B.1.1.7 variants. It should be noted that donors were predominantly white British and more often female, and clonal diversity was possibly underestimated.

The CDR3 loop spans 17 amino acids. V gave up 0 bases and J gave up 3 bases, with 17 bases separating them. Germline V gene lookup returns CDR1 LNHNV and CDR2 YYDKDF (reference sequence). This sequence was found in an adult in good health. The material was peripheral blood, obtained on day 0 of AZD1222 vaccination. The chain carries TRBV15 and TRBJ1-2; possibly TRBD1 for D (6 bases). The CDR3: CATSRDRQENSDYGYTF. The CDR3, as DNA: TGTGCCACCAGCAGAGATCGACAGGAGAATTCCGACTATGGCTACACCTTC.